One and the same sample provided the 25 T cell receptor beta chains below, sequenced in a study of OX40 agonist ivuxolimab in advanced cancers. Sequenced by immunoSEQ multiplex PCR; TCRdb stores in-frame clones only, minus some. The sample lists tens of thousands of clones, about 86% occurring once. The sequencing used CD4+ or CD8+ T cells sorted from blood, collected in a trial of the OX40 agonist ivuxolimab. The receptors stem from an adult with an advanced solid tumor such as melanoma, head and neck, liver or kidney cancer.

The rearrangement joins TRBV28 to TRBJ2-3, with a tentative D call TRBD2 (5 bases). CDR3 length equals 15 residues. Germline CDR1 reads MDHEN; CDR2 reads SYDVKM. Trimming took off 6 bases at V and 1 base at J, with 14 bases between the two ends. This CDR3 reads CASSYSVPGTDTQYF. The CDR3 nucleotides are TGTGCCAGCAGCTATAGCGTTCCCGGCACAGATACGCAGTATTTT.

The J gene is TRBJ1-2, the V gene TRBV5-1, with D perhaps matching TRBD1 (5 bases). Trimming pared 7 bases from V and 6 bases from J, leaving 10 bases between. The CDR3 totals 11 residues. The V gene's germline CDR1 is SGHRS and CDR2 YFSETQ. CDR3 loop: CASRGGDGYTF. DNA of the CDR3: TGCGCCAGCCGTGGGGGGGATGGCTACACCTTC.

The J gene is TRBJ1-1, the V gene TRBV19; TRBD1 might be the D (5 bases). Trimming pared 1 base from V and 5 bases from J, leaving 11 bases between. CDR3 size: 14 residues. Per germline, CDR1 LNHDA and CDR2 SQIVND (reference sequence). The chain's CDR3 is CASSIGGERTEAFF. The DNA of the CDR3 is TGTGCCAGTAGTATAGGAGGGGAGAGGACTGAAGCTTTCTTT. Drawing the rest from reference TRBV19 and TRBJ1-1, the complete variable domain is DGGITQSPKYLFRKEGQNVTLSCEQNLNHDAMYWYRQDPGQGLRLIYYSQIVNDFQKGDIAEGYSVSREKKESFPLTVTSAQKNPTAFYLCASSIGGERTEAFFGQGTRLTVV.

V and J are TRBV6-1 and TRBJ1-6; unclear D gene. Looked up from germline, CDR1 is MNHNS and CDR2 is SASEGT. Between the trimmed V and J ends, which lost 5 bases and 1 base, there was a span of 6 bases. The CDR3 has 14 amino acids. CDR3 protein: CASSPGSYNSPLHF. The CDR3 DNA reads as TGTGCCAGCAGTCCCGGGTCCTATAATTCACCCCTCCACTTT.

The chain links TRBV5-6 to TRBJ2-3; perhaps TRBD1 as D (5 bases). The V end was cut by 6 bases, the J end by 0 bases, with 20 bases between. From germline, CDR1 is SGHDT and CDR2 YYEEEE. This CDR3 contains 17 residues. The CDR3: CASTTPRYDSSTDTQYF. CDR3 sequence (DNA): TGTGCCAGCACTACACCCCGGTATGACAGTAGCACAGATACGCAGTATTTT.

The chain combines TRBV7-7 with TRBJ2-5; 8 bases are shared with TRBD1. Germline loops: CDR1 SSHAT, CDR2 FNYEAQ (reference sequence). V lost 5 bases to trimming and J lost 7 bases; unmatched junction nucleotides: 6. This CDR3 region has 13 residues. CDR3 nucleotide sequence: TGTGCCAGCAGCCCAGGGACAGGAGGGACCCAGTACTTC. It is translated as CASSPGTGGTQYF. Drawing the rest from reference TRBV7-7 and TRBJ2-5, the complete variable domain is GAGVSQSPRYKVTKRGQDVTLRCDPISSHATLYWYQQALGQGPEFLTYFNYEAQPDKSGLPSDRFSAERPEGSISTLTIQRTEQRDSAMYRCASSPGTGGTQYFGPGTRLLVL.

This clone showed up just a few times. This rearrangement joins TRBV2 to TRBJ1-1; D ambiguous. Trimming cost V 1 base and J 6 bases, with 6 bases left between them. This CDR3 comprises 12 residues. The germline CDR1 and CDR2 sequences are SNHLY and FYNNEI. In nucleotides, the CDR3 is TGTGCCAGCAGTGAAGATTTGCCTGAAGCTTTCTTT. Translated, it gives CASSEDLPEAFF.

CDR3 sequence reads: CASSGVLETQYF. The CDR3 DNA sequence: TGTGCCAGCAGCGGAGTATTAGAGACCCAGTACTTC. This rearrangement joins TRBV9 to TRBJ2-5; D unclear. Germline CDR1 SGDLS, CDR2 YYNGEE. This CDR3 is built from 12 residues. With 3 bases removed from V and 4 bases from J, the gap between germline ends came to 7 bases.

The J gene is TRBJ2-2, the V gene TRBV5-6; 8 nucleotides agree with TRBD1. The germline CDR1 and CDR2 sequences are SGHDT and YYEEEE. CDR3 length equals 15 residues. V was pared by 3 bases and J by 7 bases, with 8 bases of the junction left unmatched. CDR3 loop: CASSSLDRVIGELFF. CDR3 sequence (DNA): TGTGCCAGCAGCTCGCTGGACAGGGTGATCGGGGAGCTGTTTTTT. Full variable domain (remainder filled in from reference TRBV5-6 and TRBJ2-2): DAGVTQSPTHLIKTRGQQVTLRCSPKSGHDTVSWYQQALGQGPQFIFQYYEEEERQRGNFPDRFSGHQFPNYSSELNVNALLLGDSALYLCASSSLDRVIGELFFGEGSRLTVL.

This rearrangement joins TRBV9 to TRBJ2-2; TRBD2 is a possible D gene (6 bases). This CDR3 has 16 residues. V lost 4 bases, J lost 4 bases, and 17 bases lay in between. CDR1 SGDLS and CDR2 YYNGEE come from the germline V gene. The CDR3 is CASSPWGEVGTGELFF. The CDR3 DNA reads as TGTGCCAGCAGCCCGTGGGGGGAGGTAGGCACCGGGGAGCTGTTTTTT.

This chain joins TRBV19 and TRBJ1-5, with a weak D call TRBD1 (6 bases). This CDR3 spans 15 amino acids. V lost 1 base, J lost 6 bases, and 13 bases lay in between. Germline V lookup: CDR1 LNHDA, CDR2 SQIVND (reference sequence). The CDR3: CASSIGGRGGQPQHF. CDR3 coding DNA: TGTGCCAGTAGTATAGGGGGGAGAGGGGGTCAGCCCCAGCATTTT.

This chain joins TRBV5-1 and TRBJ2-3, with D unclear. Germline CDR1 and CDR2: SGHRS and YFSETQ. This CDR3 has 14 amino acids. V was trimmed by 0 bases and J by 0 bases, leaving 5 bases between them. CDR3 amino acids: CASSLAGSTDTQYF. The CDR3 coding sequence is TGCGCCAGCAGCTTGGCCGGAAGCACAGATACGCAGTATTTT.

The J gene is TRBJ1-5, the V gene TRBV5-8; D remains ambiguous. Germline V gene lookup returns CDR1 SGHTS and CDR2 YDEGEE. Trimming removed 2 bases at V and 7 bases at J, with 10 bases between. The CDR3 covers 13 residues. In DNA form, the CDR3 reads TGTGCCAGCAGCTTAGGAGATTTCCAGCCCCAGCATTTT. This encodes CASSLGDFQPQHF.

The chain combines TRBV28 with TRBJ2-7, with 8 positions matching TRBD1. V trimming: 5 bases; J trimming: 0 bases; junction bases outside the gene matches: 6. Per germline, CDR1 MDHEN and CDR2 SYDVKM. The CDR3 has 15 amino acids. The CDR3 DNA reads TGTGCCAGCAGTCCCTCAGGGGGCTACTCCTACGAGCAGTACTTC. Translation: CASSPSGGYSYEQYF.

The chain links TRBV19 to TRBJ2-1; 9 bases are a match to TRBD2. Germline V lookup: CDR1 LNHDA, CDR2 SQIVND (reference sequence). The CDR3 loop spans 16 amino acids. Unmatched junction bases numbered 5, after V lost 0 bases and J lost 5 bases. CDR3 residues: CASSIDLAGGNNEQFF. As DNA, the CDR3 is TGTGCCAGTAGTATAGATCTTGCGGGAGGGAACAATGAGCAGTTCTTC.

V is TRBV7-9 and J is TRBJ2-2; tentatively, D is TRBD2 (6 bases). Germline values: CDR1 SEHNR, CDR2 FQNEAQ (reference sequence). There are 13 residues in the CDR3. Trimming shortened V by 3 bases and J by 8 bases, and 10 bases separated the two germline ends. The CDR3 region has the DNA TGTGCCAGCAGCTTCCCCGGGGGAGGGGAGCTGTTTTTT. It is translated as CASSFPGGGELFF.

The table lists this clone with a count of one. The chain links TRBV7-2 to TRBJ2-3; perhaps TRBD1 as D (5 bases). V was trimmed by 3 bases and J by 3 bases, leaving 10 bases between them. The CDR3 length is 14 residues. Germline V gene sequence: CDR1 SGHTA, CDR2 FQGNSA. CDR3 in amino acids: CASSFQTETDTQYF. CDR3 in DNA: TGTGCCAGCAGCTTCCAGACAGAGACAGATACGCAGTATTTT.

This clone came up once. The chain carries TRBV19 and TRBJ1-6, with no clear D. Trimming shortened V by 9 bases and J by 7 bases, and 16 bases separated the two germline ends. Germline V gives CDR1 LNHDA, CDR2 SQIVND (reference sequence). CDR3 size: 14 residues. CDR3: CASSHLGGNSPLHF. The CDR3 DNA sequence: TGTGCCAGCTCCCACCTGGGAGGAAATTCACCCCTCCACTTT.

The V gene is TRBV6-6, the J gene TRBJ2-7; the match to TRBD1 covers 7 bases. The CDR3 length is 13 residues. V gave up 6 bases and J gave up 2 bases; unmatched junction bases: 4. From germline, CDR1 is MNHNY and CDR2 SVGAGI (reference sequence). The CDR3 DNA reads as TGTGCCAGCAGCCGGACAGGTCCCTACGAGCAGTACTTC. Translating it yields CASSRTGPYEQYF.

The rearrangement joins TRBV4-1 to TRBJ2-3; TRBD2 matches at 11 bases. V dropped 1 base and J dropped 8; count of bases not matched to a gene: 5. Per the germline V gene, CDR1 is MGHRA and CDR2 is YSYEKL. CDR3 length equals 15 residues. CDR3 nucleotide sequence: TGCGCCAGCAGCCAAGGACTAGCGGGGTCCGGTACGCAGTATTTT. It specifies CASSQGLAGSGTQYF.

The genes are TRBV5-6 and TRBJ2-1, with TRBD1 identical over 10 bases. Germline-derived CDR1 and CDR2 are SGHDT and YYEEEE. J was trimmed by 4 bases and V by 2 bases; bases with no gene match: 9. The CDR3 extends over 17 amino acids. CDR3 in amino acids: CASSFPSRTGGYNEQFF. The CDR3, as DNA: TGTGCCAGCAGCTTCCCGAGTAGGACAGGGGGATACAATGAGCAGTTCTTC. Full variable domain (outside the CDR3, taken from reference TRBV5-6 and TRBJ2-1): DAGVTQSPTHLIKTRGQQVTLRCSPKSGHDTVSWYQQALGQGPQFIFQYYEEEERQRGNFPDRFSGHQFPNYSSELNVNALLLGDSALYLCASSFPSRTGGYNEQFFGPGTRLTVL.

V and J are TRBV6-5 and TRBJ2-7, with D possibly matching TRBD2 (5 bases). The CDR3 is 13 residues long. Between the trimmed V and J ends, which lost 6 bases and 3 bases, there was a span of 12 bases. The germline CDR1 and CDR2 sequences are MNHEY and SVGAGI. CDR3 in amino acids: CASSKLGDYEQYF. In DNA, the CDR3 is TGTGCCAGCAGCAAGCTCGGGGACTACGAGCAGTACTTC.

CDR3: CASTIGDTQYF. The CDR3 DNA reads TGTGCCAGCACGATTGGGGATACGCAGTATTTT. The chain joins TRBV6-1 to TRBJ2-3; D gene unclear. Germline V gene lookup returns CDR1 MNHNS and CDR2 SASEGT. The CDR3 runs 11 residues. V was cut by 7 bases and J by 6 bases, with 8 bases left in between.

The chain couples TRBV5-3 to TRBJ2-7; 8 bases match TRBD2. TRBV5-3 is an ORF, and what it does is uncertain. There are 15 residues in the CDR3. V shed 4 bases and J 0 bases; nucleotides not matched to a gene: 6. DNA for the CDR3: TGTGCCAGAAGCAAACTAGCGGTCCCCTCCTACGAGCAGTACTTC. Its protein is CARSKLAVPSYEQYF.

The V and J genes are TRBV28 and TRBJ2-7; the D gene is possibly TRBD1 (5 bases). Trimming left V 0 bases short and J 2 bases short, with 8 bases between. The CDR3 loop spans 14 amino acids. Germline V CDR1 and CDR2: MDHEN, SYDVKM. CDR3 DNA sequence: TGTGCCAGCAGTTTATGGCAGGGAACCTACGAGCAGTACTTC. Protein sequence: CASSLWQGTYEQYF.